This record concerns one T cell receptor beta chain sequence. Methods used by the authors: Estimated nucleated cell counts came from reference gene primer amplification. Profiling relied on immunoSEQ multiplex PCR, and the TCRdb table lists in-frame clones only, not all of them. That table supplies the V and J calls and clone size; D and trimming were determined from the DNA. This sample carries 200,000 to 250,000 clones, about 85% of them seen once, and the ten largest clones take 3% to 3.5%. The entry originates in a study of blood T cell repertoires in COVID-19. Study-level information: Specimens from acute and convalescent COVID-19 originated in the United States, Italy and Spain.

The germline CDR1 and CDR2 sequences are MNHNS and SASEGT. CDR3 length: 15 amino acids. Trimming took off 1 base at V and 4 bases at J, with 14 bases between the two ends. The sequenced material came from peripheral blood. The chain combines TRBV6-1 with TRBJ2-7, with D maybe TRBD2 (7 bases). The TCR originated in a man between 18 and 29 years old with active or convalescent COVID-19. The CDR3 coding sequence is TGTGCCAGCAGTGAAGAGTTAGGGGGGGCGTACGAGCAGTACTTC. Its protein product is CASSEELGGAYEQYF.